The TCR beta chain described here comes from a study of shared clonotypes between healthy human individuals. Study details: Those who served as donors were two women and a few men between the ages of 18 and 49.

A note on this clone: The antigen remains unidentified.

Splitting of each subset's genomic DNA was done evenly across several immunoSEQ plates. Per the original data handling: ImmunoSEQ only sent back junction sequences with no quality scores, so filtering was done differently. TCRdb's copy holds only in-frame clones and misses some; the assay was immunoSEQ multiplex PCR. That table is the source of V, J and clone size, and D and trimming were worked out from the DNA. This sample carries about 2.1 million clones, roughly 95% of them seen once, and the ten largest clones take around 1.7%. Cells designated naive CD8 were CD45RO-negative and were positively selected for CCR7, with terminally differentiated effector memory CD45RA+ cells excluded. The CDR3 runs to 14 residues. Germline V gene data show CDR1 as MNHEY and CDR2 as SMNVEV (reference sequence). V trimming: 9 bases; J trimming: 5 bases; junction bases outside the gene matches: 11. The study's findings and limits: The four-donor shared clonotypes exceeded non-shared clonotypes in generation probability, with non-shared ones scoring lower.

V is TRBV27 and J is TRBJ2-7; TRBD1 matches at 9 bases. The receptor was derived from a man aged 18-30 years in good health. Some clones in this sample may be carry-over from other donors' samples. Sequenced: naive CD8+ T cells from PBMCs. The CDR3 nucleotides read TGTGCCAGTACCTCTGGACAGGGGCTCGACGAGCAGTACTTC. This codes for CASTSGQGLDEQYF.